This T cell receptor (beta chain) appears in the sequencing data of a study of control samples from healthy donors and cancer patients (dated by TCRdb to 2020 to 2022). The germline V gene (reference sequence) sets CDR1 to MNHEY and CDR2 to SMNVEV. The CDR3 measures 13 amino acids from cysteine to phenylalanine. Just the 39-base CDR3 DNA is kept, in frame starting at base 1. The V and J ends are trimmed by 7 bases and 2 bases, leaving 11 bases between them. Concerning this clone itself: Its antigen is not yet known. No much larger clone exists at a distance of one base, and base qualities are not known.

Library prep was done by the immunoSEQ multiplex PCR assay. TCRdb obtained this table from immuneACCESS and retained in-frame rearrangements with V and J assigned. These tables miss some clones; where compared with another copy, unresolved V genes account for less than half of the shortfall, and the remainder is unexplained. The sample has roughly 120,000 clones on record, more than 75% of them singletons. The top ten constitute about 3.7% of the sample. The V and J genes are TRBV27 and TRBJ1-2; the D gene cannot be resolved reliably. This TCR was sampled from a woman aged 55-70 years with lung cancer. What was sequenced was PBMCs. The CDR3: CASTSRPNYGYTF. At the DNA level, the sequence is TGTGCCAGCACTTCCCGGCCCAACTATGGCTACACCTTC.